This TCR beta chain is from a study of blood T cell repertoires in COVID-19. Using immunoSEQ multiplex PCR, the repertoire was profiled, and TCRdb retains in-frame clones only, with some absent. The data contain 110,000 to 150,000 clones, more than 85% of them seen just once; the ten biggest clones take up around 2.9%. V was cut by 3 bases and J by 3 bases, with 9 bases left in between. Germline assignment: CDR1 MDHEN and CDR2 SYDVKM. The CDR3 length is 13 residues. The sequenced sample was peripheral blood. This rearrangement joins TRBV28 to TRBJ2-7; D remains unclear. This clonotype was obtained from a man in his fifties or sixties with active or convalescent COVID-19. The DNA for the CDR3 is TGTGCCAGCAGTTTTCGCCCACACTACGAGCAGTACTTC. Its protein is CASSFRPHYEQYF.